The clone carrying this TCR beta chain was recorded a few times. The sample originates from a study of blood T cells in healthy people across ages. Every donor gave 7.5 to 10 milliliters of peripheral blood. A minimum of 6 micrograms of total RNA was extracted per sample. Primed by a sample-barcoded 5' primer and a J-beta primer mix, a second PCR proceeded for roughly 6 to 12 cycles. The authors tagged each cDNA molecule using a template-switch adaptor with 12 random nucleotides. One entry per CDR3 protein, called by TCRdb with MiXCR from the 5' RACE reads. The sample has 1.5 million to 2 million distinct CDR3 sequences; 30% to 35% are singletons. The germline gives CDR1 SGDLS, CDR2 YYNGEE. The CDR3 length is 15 residues. Trimming took 4 bases from V and 5 from J; bases not matched to a gene: 8.

This TCR derives from a woman aged 30 to 39 in good health. The chain recombines TRBV9 with TRBJ1-2, with 10 positions matching TRBD1. The sample consisted of blood. CDR3 in amino acids: CASSPRTGGIYGYTF. CDR3 bases: TGTGCCAGCAGCCCCCGGACAGGGGGAATTTATGGCTACACCTTC.